This T cell receptor (beta chain) was obtained from a study of T cells in Graves' hyperthyroidism and ophthalmopathy. For the study at large: Initial diagnosis, before any treatment, was when peripheral blood was collected. Overall study results and limits: Clonotypes that were expanded in thyroid above 0.001 mostly appeared in blood too.

Amplification yielded TCR beta CDR3 regions, with RNA transcripts as the source. When the TCR CDR3 underwent first-round RT-PCR, the HTBI primer set was used. TCRdb independently ran MiXCR on the multiplex PCR reads; one entry per CDR3 protein. This sample carries a few hundred thousand distinct CDR3 sequences, roughly a sixth of them seen once, and the ten largest clones take less than 3.5%. Ophthalmopathy cases scored 3 or more on the Clinical Activity Score and 4 or more on NOSPECS grade, with duration below 3 months. Diagnosis relied on clinical symptoms, serum thyroxine and TRAb, thyroid ultrasound and orbital computed tomography. A single count supports this clonotype. What it binds is not known. Unmatched junction bases numbered 14, after V lost 4 bases and J lost 3 bases. Per germline, CDR1 SGHTA and CDR2 FQGNSA. The CDR3 consists of 19 residues.

This rearrangement joins TRBV7-2 to TRBJ2-1; TRBD1 matches at 11 bases. This clonotype was obtained from a woman aged 40 to 55 with Graves' ophthalmopathy. The sample comprised blood. The CDR3 sequence: CASSSHRDRGVLRYNEQFF. The CDR3 nucleotides are TGTGCCAGCAGCTCGCATCGGGACAGGGGGGTACTACGCTACAATGAGCAGTTCTTC.